Below are 31 T cell receptor beta chains sequenced from a single sample in a study of T cell clonality in common variable immunodeficiency. The protocol was immunoSEQ multiplex PCR, while the TCRdb copy is restricted to in-frame clones and leaves out a portion. The sample shows fewer than 65,000 clones, none of them appearing just once. Sequenced sample: peripheral blood mononuclear cells. These receptors were obtained from a person aged 18 to 75 in good health.

Ten or more counts support this clone. The CDR3 goes on 3 residues after the read ends, and that part is filled in from the germline J gene. V gene TRBV5-3 combines with J gene TRBJ1-1; the match to TRBD1 covers 8 bases. TRBV5-3 is an open reading frame, and its role is uncertain. V dropped 3 bases and J dropped 2; count of bases not matched to a gene: 3. The CDR3 is 14 amino acids. The CDR3 loop is CARSCRGRNTEAFF. CDR3 DNA (partial): TGTGCCAGAAGCTGCAGGGGGCGAAACACTGAA.

This clone was recorded at least ten times. The read is 3 residues too short to cover the CDR3 end, so that end is filled in from the germline J gene. The genes are TRBV7-9 and TRBJ1-4; TRBD1 is a possible D gene (6 bases). V was shortened by 5 bases and J by 4 bases, with 14 bases between the two germline ends. Germline V CDR1 and CDR2: SEHNR, FQNEAQ (reference sequence). The CDR3 is made up of 15 amino acids. The part of the CDR3 DNA that was read is TGTGCCAGCAGCCTCCGACAGGCGAATAATGAAAAA. It yields the protein CASSLRQANNEK. The CDR3 in its entirety is CASSLRQANNEKLFF.

This clone was detected many times. The CDR3 end lies 3 residues beyond the end of the read and is filled in from the germline J gene. The chain employs TRBV5-1 and TRBJ2-1; 10 nucleotides align to TRBD1. The CDR3 contains 14 residues. Germline assignment: CDR1 SGHRS and CDR2 YFSETQ. Trimming cost V 4 bases and J 6 bases; bases outside gene matches: 4. The CDR3: CASSNGQGVNEQFF. The CDR3 bases that were read are TGCGCCAGCAGCAACGGACAGGGGGTCAATGAG.

This clone was counted many times. The CDR3 end falls 3 residues outside the read, so it is completed with the germline J gene. The V gene is TRBV20-1, the J gene TRBJ1-1; no definite D call. The CDR3 extends over 13 amino acids. Trimming stripped 8 bases from V and 0 bases from J, with 13 bases between. Germline assignment: CDR1 DFQATT and CDR2 SNEGSKA (reference sequence). The CDR3 loop is CSPRLGMNTEAFF. The DNA read from the CDR3 is TGCAGTCCCAGGCTTGGCATGAACACTGAA.

This clone came up many times. From the germline J gene comes the end of the CDR3, since the read stops 3 residues before it. The chain couples TRBV29-1 to TRBJ2-7, with a tentative D call TRBD1 (6 bases). CDR1 is SQVTM and CDR2 is ANQGSEA in the germline V gene. The CDR3 runs 13 residues. The V end was cut by 6 bases, the J end by 6 bases, with 18 bases between. The chain's CDR3 is CSVRGFATAEQYF. The part of the CDR3 DNA that was read is TGCAGCGTCAGGGGTTTTGCTACGGCCGAG.

In this sample, this clone turned up a few times. The CDR3 end is not reached by the read, which stops 3 residues before it; the germline J gene fills it in. V is TRBV19 and J is TRBJ1-2; 8 nucleotides match TRBD1. The CDR3 contains 13 residues. Germline lookup yields CDR1 LNHDA and CDR2 SQIVND (reference sequence). The part of the CDR3 DNA that was read is TGTGCCAGTAGGCCCTCAGGGGGCGGCGAC. This sequence encodes CASRPSGGGD. The CDR3 as a whole reads CASRPSGGGDYTF.

The sample holds many counts of this clone. The CDR3 end falls 3 residues outside the read, so it is completed with the germline J gene. The rearrangement uses TRBV20-1 and TRBJ1-5; TRBD1 matches 10 bases. The CDR3 totals 14 residues. In germline, CDR1 is DFQATT, CDR2 SNEGSKA (reference sequence). Unmatched junction bases numbered 2, after V lost 0 bases and J lost 6 bases. The CDR3 reads CSARDGQGGQPQHF. CDR3 bases read: TGCAGTGCTAGAGACGGACAGGGGGGTCAGCCC.

This clone has ten or more counts. The read ends 3 residues early relative to the CDR3; the germline J gene fills the gap. The chain uses TRBV6-1 and TRBJ2-7, with D hard to call. From germline, CDR1 is MNHNS and CDR2 SASEGT. V lost 4 bases, J lost 3 bases, and 4 bases lay in between. The CDR3 has 11 residues. CDR3 region: CASSAVYEQYF. The sequenced CDR3 bases are TGTGCCAGCAGTGCCGTCTACGAG.

This clone has at least ten counts. The read finishes 3 residues shy of the CDR3 end, and the germline J gene is used to complete it. This chain connects TRBV18 to TRBJ1-4; no reliable D call. The V end lost 2 bases, the J end lost 1 base, and 8 bases lay between the germline ends. CDR3 length: 15 amino acids. Per germline, CDR1 KGHSH and CDR2 LQKENI. The CDR3 bases that were read are TGTGCCAGCTCACCAGTGGAGGGAACTAATGAAAAA. Translation gives CASSPVEGTNEK. The CDR3 as a whole reads CASSPVEGTNEKLFF.

There are many counts of this clone. The read falls 3 residues short of the CDR3 end, and the missing part is taken from the germline J gene. The chain recombines TRBV5-4 with TRBJ1-4; 9 nucleotides agree with TRBD1. After removal of 4 bases from V and 6 bases from J, the junction contained 4 bases not matched to a gene. This CDR3 region has 14 residues. Germline values: CDR1 SGHNT, CDR2 YYREEE (reference sequence). The sequenced part of the CDR3 DNA is TGTGCCAGCAGCAACCGGGACAGGGATGAAAAA. Translating it yields CASSNRDRDEK. The full CDR3 sequence reads CASSNRDRDEKLFF.

As concerns this clone: The CDR3 end is not reached by the read, which stops 3 residues before it; the germline J gene fills it in. The gene calls are TRBV7-2 and TRBJ1-2, with 9 nucleotides matching TRBD1. Per the germline V gene, CDR1 is SGHTA and CDR2 is FQGNSA. CDR3 length equals 14 residues. The CDR3 loop reads CASSPPGQGGRYTF. CDR3 DNA (partial): TGTGCCAGCAGCCCGCCGGGACAGGGAGGACGC.

This clone was found a few times. The CDR3 end is not reached by the read, which stops 3 residues before it; the germline J gene fills it in. V and J are TRBV7-6 and TRBJ2-2; 9 nucleotides line up with TRBD1. CDR1 is SGHVS, CDR2 FNYEAQ, per germline. The CDR3 loop spans 13 amino acids. The CDR3 bases that were read are TGTGCCAGCAGTTGGGACAGGGATTCGCCG. Its protein product is CASSWDRDSP. From start to end, the CDR3 is CASSWDRDSPLFF.

This clone was counted at least ten times. Read data end 3 residues before the CDR3 end; the end is taken from the germline J gene. The rearrangement joins TRBV6-2 or TRBV6-3 to TRBJ1-5; D perhaps matches TRBD1 (6 bases). Per germline, CDR1 MNHEY and CDR2 SVGEGT. This CDR3 has 17 residues. V was cut by 6 bases and J by 8 bases, with 26 bases left in between. The DNA read from the CDR3 is TGTGCCAGCAGCCCTACCACCAACAGGGACCCCGTAAAGCCC. This codes for CASSPTTNRDPVKP. The entire CDR3 protein is CASSPTTNRDPVKPQHF.

This clone was seen many times. The read ends 3 residues early relative to the CDR3; the germline J gene fills the gap. V gene TRBV19 combines with J gene TRBJ2-5; 10 positions match TRBD2. The CDR3 consists of 16 residues. Germline assignment: CDR1 LNHDA and CDR2 SQIVND (reference sequence). With 7 bases clipped from V and 1 base from J, the junction kept 9 bases outside the gene matches. CDR3 bases read: TGTGCCAGTAACCCGGGTAGCGGGGGGTCCCAAGAGACC. Translated, it gives CASNPGSGGSQET. From start to end, the CDR3 is CASNPGSGGSQETQYF.

This clone was counted a few times. The observed sequence ends 3 residues before the CDR3 terminus, with the missing tail filled in from the germline J gene. The chain is built from TRBV19 and TRBJ1-2; maybe TRBD1 (5 bases). Per the germline V gene, CDR1 is LNHDA and CDR2 is SQIVND (reference sequence). The CDR3 has 14 residues. Incomplete CDR3 DNA: TGTGCCAGTAGTATAGGAGGGGCGTCCTACGAC. This sequence encodes CASSIGGASYD. The full CDR3 protein reads CASSIGGASYDYTF.

This clone was observed at least ten times. The read ends 3 residues shy of where the CDR3 ends; the end is completed using the germline J gene. The chain employs TRBV5-1 and TRBJ2-3; D is possibly TRBD1 (6 bases). With 1 base removed from V and 2 bases from J, the gap between germline ends came to 17 bases. The CDR3 extends over 17 amino acids. CDR1 is SGHRS and CDR2 is YFSETQ in the germline V gene. The chain's CDR3 is CASSLISGADNTDTQYF. Partial CDR3 DNA: TGCGCCAGCAGCTTGATATCAGGGGCCGATAACACAGATACG.

Many counts were recorded for this clone. The read ends 3 residues before the CDR3 terminus; that terminus is restored from the germline J gene. The genes are TRBV9 and TRBJ2-3, with 7 bases matching TRBD2. The trim removed 0 bases at V and 0 bases at J, leaving 7 bases unmatched. This CDR3 has 17 residues. The V gene's germline CDR1 is SGDLS and CDR2 YYNGEE. CDR3 residues: CASSVGIAGSSTDTQYF. The sequenced part of the CDR3 DNA is TGTGCCAGCAGCGTAGGGATAGCGGGTTCTAGCACAGATACG.

Many counts were recorded for this clone. The read comes to an end 3 residues before the CDR3 does, leaving the germline J gene to fill in the end. The chain employs TRBV19 and TRBJ1-2; perhaps TRBD1 as D (6 bases). Trimming took off 5 bases at V and 1 base at J, with 11 bases between the two ends. The CDR3 covers 14 residues. Germline CDR1 reads LNHDA; CDR2 reads SQIVND (reference sequence). The CDR3 spells CASSPGQFNYGYTF. The part of the CDR3 DNA that was read is TGTGCCAGTAGTCCAGGACAGTTTAACTATGGC.

In this sample, this clone turned up many times. The missing CDR3 end, 3 residues past where the read stops, is filled in from the germline J gene. The chain employs TRBV5-1 and TRBJ2-1; 7 bases fit TRBD2. CDR3 size: 14 residues. The V gene's germline CDR1 is SGHRS and CDR2 YFSETQ. V dropped 7 bases and J dropped 6; count of bases not matched to a gene: 10. The DNA read from the CDR3 is TGCGCCAGCCACTTTTCGGGGGAGGGCAATGAG. Translated, it gives CASHFSGEGNE. The complete CDR3 sequence is CASHFSGEGNEQFF. The whole variable domain, remainder taken from reference TRBV5-1 and TRBJ2-1, is KAGVTQTPRYLIKTRGQQVTLSCSPISGHRSVSWYQQTPGQGLQFLFEYFSETQRNKGNFPGRFSGRQFSNSRSEMNVSTLELGDSALYLCASHFSGEGNEQFFGPGTRLTVL.

This clone was counted many times. The CDR3 end lies 3 residues beyond the end of the read and is filled in from the germline J gene. The chain links TRBV20-1 to TRBJ2-3, with a tentative D call TRBD2 (6 bases). This CDR3 region has 15 residues. From germline, CDR1 is DFQATT and CDR2 SNEGSKA (reference sequence). The V end was cut by 5 bases, the J end by 2 bases, with 17 bases between. Here the CDR3 reads CSAGDGGDHTDTQYF. CDR3 bases read: TGCAGTGCTGGGGACGGGGGTGATCACACAGATACG.

This clone was counted many times. From the germline J gene comes the end of the CDR3, since the read stops 3 residues before it. The chain recombines TRBV4-1 with TRBJ1-3; TRBD1 might be the D (6 bases). The CDR3 has 13 residues. V lost 6 bases, J lost 5 bases, and 11 bases lay in between. Looked up from germline, CDR1 is MGHRA and CDR2 is YSYEKL. CDR3 region: CASRDSSRNTIYF. CDR3 DNA (partial): TGCGCCAGCAGGGACAGCTCACGAAACACC.

A remark on this clone: Germline and junction disagree at one end, which may indicate a read error. The CDR3 goes on 3 residues after the read ends, and that part is filled in from the germline J gene. This CDR3 is also generated by other DNA sequences in the sample. The chain combines TRBV2 with TRBJ1-3; unclear D gene. CDR1 and CDR2 from the germline V gene are SNHLY and FYNNEI. CDR3 size: 13 residues. Partial CDR3 DNA: TGTGCCACTTCTCAGCGGTTGGGAAACACG. It codes for CATSQRLGNT. The full-length CDR3 reads as CATSQRLGNTIYF.

This clone showed up many times. From the germline J gene comes the end of the CDR3, since the read stops 3 residues before it. The chain couples TRBV19 to TRBJ1-5, with D tentatively TRBD1 (5 bases). The V gene's germline CDR1 is LNHDA and CDR2 SQIVND (reference sequence). The germline V and J ends were trimmed by 1 base and 5 bases, with 15 bases remaining between them. This CDR3 is 16 amino acids long. The CDR3: CASSIGVRARYQPQHF. The CDR3 bases that were read are TGTGCCAGTAGTATAGGTGTCAGGGCTCGATATCAGCCC.

This clone came up many times. The read ends 3 residues before the CDR3 terminus; that terminus is restored from the germline J gene. This chain links TRBV11-3 with TRBJ1-1; no firm D call. V was pared by 3 bases and J by 7 bases, with 12 bases between. This CDR3 has 13 residues. Per the germline V gene, CDR1 is SGHNT and CDR2 is YENEEA. CDR3 sequence: CASSFRQVVEAFF. The DNA read from the CDR3 is TGTGCCAGCAGCTTTAGGCAGGTCGTTGAA.

This clone was counted many times. The read comes to an end 3 residues before the CDR3 does, leaving the germline J gene to fill in the end. The chain links TRBV7-9 to TRBJ2-7; 7 bases are a match to TRBD1. CDR1 is SEHNR and CDR2 is FQNEAQ in the germline V gene (reference sequence). V dropped 4 bases and J dropped 6; count of bases not matched to a gene: 6. The CDR3 is made up of 13 amino acids. CDR3 DNA, as far as it was read: TGTGCCAGCAGCTCGTCGCCAGGGGGCGAG. It encodes CASSSSPGGE. The entire CDR3 reads CASSSSPGGEQYF.

The sample holds a few counts of this clone. The CDR3: CASSSRTGWETQYF. The covered CDR3 bases are TGTGCCAGCAGCTCCCGGACAGGGTGGGAGACC. The chain couples TRBV7-2 to TRBJ2-5; 8 bases match TRBD1. The CDR3 is cut off 3 residues early in the read; its end comes from the germline J gene. Germline CDR1 and CDR2: SGHTA and FQGNSA. With V trimmed by 4 bases and J by 5 bases, 6 bases remained unmatched. The CDR3 is 14 residues long.

This clone has ten or more counts. The CDR3 end falls 3 residues outside the read, so it is completed with the germline J gene. This sequence joins TRBV19 and TRBJ1-4; D is possibly TRBD1 (6 bases). The ends were cut back, 2 bases at V and 8 bases at J, with 15 bases in the middle. Germline assignment: CDR1 LNHDA and CDR2 SQIVND (reference sequence). This CDR3 is built from 15 residues. CDR3 bases read: TGTGCCAGTAGTATACAGCAGGGGCAAGGCGAAAAA. Amino acid sequence: CASSIQQGQGEK. The full CDR3 sequence reads CASSIQQGQGEKLFF.

This clone was seen ten or more times. The missing CDR3 end, 3 residues past where the read stops, is filled in from the germline J gene. The rearrangement uses TRBV5-1 and TRBJ1-6; D is perhaps TRBD1 (6 bases). The CDR3 sequence is 14 residues long. CDR1 and CDR2 from the germline V gene are SGHRS and YFSETQ. V was clipped by 5 bases and J by 8 bases, with 14 bases between them. CDR3 bases read: TGCGCCAGCAGAGTGGGGGCAGCAGATTCACCC. It specifies CASRVGAADSP. The whole CDR3 region reads CASRVGAADSPLHF.

This clone was detected a few times. The CDR3 end falls 3 residues outside the read, so it is completed with the germline J gene. The chain joins TRBV19 to TRBJ1-2; D perhaps matches TRBD1 (6 bases). CDR3 size: 19 residues. CDR1 and CDR2 from the germline V gene are LNHDA and SQIVND (reference sequence). CDR3 DNA, as far as it was read: TGTGCCAGTAGTATCCCTCTCCAACAGGGAAAAACAGCCAAGGACATC. Translated, it gives CASSIPLQQGKTAKDI. The CDR3 as a whole reads CASSIPLQQGKTAKDIYTF.

The sample holds many counts of this clone. The read ends 3 residues early relative to the CDR3; the germline J gene fills the gap. The chain couples TRBV5-1 to TRBJ1-1, with no clear D. The CDR3 has 13 residues. V dropped 2 bases and J dropped 5 bases, with 10 bases sitting between them. Germline loops: CDR1 SGHRS, CDR2 YFSETQ. CDR3 loop: CASSFGEGTEAFF. Partial CDR3 DNA: TGCGCCAGCAGCTTCGGGGAAGGAACTGAA.

This clone was recorded at least ten times. The read ends 3 residues shy of where the CDR3 ends; the end is completed using the germline J gene. V usage is TRBV12-3 or TRBV12-4 and J usage is TRBJ2-2; no clear D. This CDR3 is built from 14 residues. V was pared by 2 bases and J by 3 bases, with 7 bases between. CDR3 region: CASSLIRDTGELFF. Partial CDR3 DNA: TGTGCCAGCAGTTTAATCCGGGACACCGGGGAG.